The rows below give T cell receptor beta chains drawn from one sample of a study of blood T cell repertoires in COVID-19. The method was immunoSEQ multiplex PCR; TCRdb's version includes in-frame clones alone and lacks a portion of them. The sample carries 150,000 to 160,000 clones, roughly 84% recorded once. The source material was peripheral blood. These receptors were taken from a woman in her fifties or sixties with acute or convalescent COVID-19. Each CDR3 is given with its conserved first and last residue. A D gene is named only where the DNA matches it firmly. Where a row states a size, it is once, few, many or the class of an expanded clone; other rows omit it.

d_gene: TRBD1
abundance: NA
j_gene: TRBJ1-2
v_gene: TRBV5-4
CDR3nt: TGTGCCAGCAGCTCTCAGGGGGGCGCCCGTGGCTACACCTTC
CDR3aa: CASSSQGGARGYTF

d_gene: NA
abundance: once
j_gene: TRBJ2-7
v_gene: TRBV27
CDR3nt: TGTGCCAGCAGTTCCAGGGTGTTCCCCTACGAGCAGTACTTC
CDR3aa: CASSSRVFPYEQYF

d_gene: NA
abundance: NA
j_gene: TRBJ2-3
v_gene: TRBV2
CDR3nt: TGTGCAGGTTGGGCAGGGGAAAGCACAGATACGCAGTATTTT
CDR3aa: CAGWAGESTDTQYF

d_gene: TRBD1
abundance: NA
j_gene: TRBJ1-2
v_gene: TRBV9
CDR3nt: TGTGCCAGCAGCCGAGGACAGGGGAGCGACTATTATGGCTACACCTTC
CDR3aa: CASSRGQGSDYYGYTF

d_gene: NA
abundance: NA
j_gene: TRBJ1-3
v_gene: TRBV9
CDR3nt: TGTGCCAGCAACATACAGGGAACTGGAAACACCATATATTTT
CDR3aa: CASNIQGTGNTIYF

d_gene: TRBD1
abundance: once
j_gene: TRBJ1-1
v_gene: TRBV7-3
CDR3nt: TGTGCCAGCAGGAACACAGGGGATACGAACACTGAAGCTTTCTTT
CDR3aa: CASRNTGDTNTEAFF

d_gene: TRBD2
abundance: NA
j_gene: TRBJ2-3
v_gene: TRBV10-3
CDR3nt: TGTGCCATTAATGGCGGGGGTACGACAGATACGCAGTATTTT
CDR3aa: CAINGGGTTDTQYF

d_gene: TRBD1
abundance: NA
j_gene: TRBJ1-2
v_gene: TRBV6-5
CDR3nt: TGTGCCAGCAGAGTTCCGCCGGGACAGGGGTCCGGCTACACCTTC
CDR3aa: CASRVPPGQGSGYTF

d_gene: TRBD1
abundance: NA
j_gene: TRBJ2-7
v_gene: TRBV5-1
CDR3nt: TGCGCCAGCAGCCTTGGACAGGGGGCGTCATACGAGCAGTACTTC
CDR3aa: CASSLGQGASYEQYF

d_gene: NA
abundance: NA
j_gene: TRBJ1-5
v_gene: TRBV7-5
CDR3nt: TGTGCCAGAAGCACCCGACAGGGGAGCCAGCCCCAGCATTTT
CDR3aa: CARSTRQGSQPQHF

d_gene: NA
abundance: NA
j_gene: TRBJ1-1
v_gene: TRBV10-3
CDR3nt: TGTGCCATCAGTGAACTTTCTCCCACTGAAGCTTTCTTT
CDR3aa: CAISELSPTEAFF

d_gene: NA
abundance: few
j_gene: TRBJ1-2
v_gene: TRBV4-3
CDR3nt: TGCGCCAGCAGCCAAGATAGGAGAACGGGTCAGCACTATGGCTACACCTTC
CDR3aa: CASSQDRRTGQHYGYTF